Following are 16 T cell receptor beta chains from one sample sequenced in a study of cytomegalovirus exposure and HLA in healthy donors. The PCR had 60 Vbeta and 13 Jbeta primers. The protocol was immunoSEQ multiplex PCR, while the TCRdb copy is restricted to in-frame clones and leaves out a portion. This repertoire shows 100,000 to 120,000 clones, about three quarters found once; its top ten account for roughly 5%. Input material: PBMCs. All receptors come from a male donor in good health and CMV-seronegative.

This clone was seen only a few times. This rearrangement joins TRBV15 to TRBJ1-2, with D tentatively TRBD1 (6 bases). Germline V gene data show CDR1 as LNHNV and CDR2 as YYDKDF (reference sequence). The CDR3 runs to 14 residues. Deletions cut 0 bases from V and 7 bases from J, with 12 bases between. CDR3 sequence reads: CATSREITGIGYTF. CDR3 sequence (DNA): TGTGCCACCAGCAGAGAGATAACAGGGATTGGCTACACCTTC.

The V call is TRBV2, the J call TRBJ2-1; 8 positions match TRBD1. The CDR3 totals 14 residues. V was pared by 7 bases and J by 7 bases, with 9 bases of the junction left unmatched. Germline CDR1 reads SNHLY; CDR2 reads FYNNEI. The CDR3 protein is CASKAGGGWNEQFF. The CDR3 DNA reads TGTGCCAGCAAGGCAGGGGGCGGCTGGAATGAGCAGTTCTTC.

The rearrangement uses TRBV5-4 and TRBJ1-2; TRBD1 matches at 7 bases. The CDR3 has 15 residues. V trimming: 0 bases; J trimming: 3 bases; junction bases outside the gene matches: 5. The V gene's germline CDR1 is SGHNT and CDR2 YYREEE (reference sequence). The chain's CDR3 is CASSLGTGKDYGYTF. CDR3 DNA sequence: TGTGCCAGCAGCTTGGGGACAGGAAAGGACTATGGCTACACCTTC.

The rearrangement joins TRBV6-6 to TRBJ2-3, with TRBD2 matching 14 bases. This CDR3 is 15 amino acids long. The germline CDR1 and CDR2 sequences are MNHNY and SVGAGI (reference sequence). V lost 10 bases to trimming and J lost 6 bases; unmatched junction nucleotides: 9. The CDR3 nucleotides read TGTGCCACAACCGGGACTAGCGGGAGTTGGGATACGCAGTATTTT. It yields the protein CATTGTSGSWDTQYF.

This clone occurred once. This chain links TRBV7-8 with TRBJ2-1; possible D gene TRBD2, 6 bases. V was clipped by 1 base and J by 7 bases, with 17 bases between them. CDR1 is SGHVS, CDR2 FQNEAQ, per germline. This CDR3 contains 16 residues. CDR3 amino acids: CASSLGGRTGRNEQFF. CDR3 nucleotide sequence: TGTGCCAGCAGCTTAGGGGGCCGAACGGGGAGGAATGAGCAGTTCTTC.

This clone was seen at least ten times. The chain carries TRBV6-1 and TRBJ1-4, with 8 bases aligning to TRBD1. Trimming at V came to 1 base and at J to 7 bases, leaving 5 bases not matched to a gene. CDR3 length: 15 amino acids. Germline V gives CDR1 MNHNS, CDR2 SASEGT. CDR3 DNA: TGTGCCAGCAGTGAAGGGACAGGGACCTCTGAAAAACTGTTTTTT. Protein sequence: CASSEGTGTSEKLFF.

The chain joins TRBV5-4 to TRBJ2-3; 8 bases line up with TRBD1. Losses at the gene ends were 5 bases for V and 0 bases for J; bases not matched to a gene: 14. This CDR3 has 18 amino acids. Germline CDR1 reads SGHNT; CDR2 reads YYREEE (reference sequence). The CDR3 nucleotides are TGTGCCAGCAGACCGGGTTCAGGGGGCCTTCTCAGCACAGATACGCAGTATTTT. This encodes CASRPGSGGLLSTDTQYF.

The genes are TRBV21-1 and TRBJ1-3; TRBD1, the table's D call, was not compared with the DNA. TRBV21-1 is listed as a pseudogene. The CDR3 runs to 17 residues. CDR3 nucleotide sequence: TGTGCCAGCAGCAGTGAGAAGATGGACAGCTCTGGAAACACCATATATTTT. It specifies CASSSEKMDSSGNTIYF.

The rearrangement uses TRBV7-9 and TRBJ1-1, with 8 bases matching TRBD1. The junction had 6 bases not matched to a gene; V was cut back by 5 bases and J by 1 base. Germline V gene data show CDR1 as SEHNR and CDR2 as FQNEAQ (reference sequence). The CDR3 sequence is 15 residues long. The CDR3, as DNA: TGTGCCAGCAGCCCACCGGGACAGGCGAACACTGAAGCTTTCTTT. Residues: CASSPPGQANTEAFF.

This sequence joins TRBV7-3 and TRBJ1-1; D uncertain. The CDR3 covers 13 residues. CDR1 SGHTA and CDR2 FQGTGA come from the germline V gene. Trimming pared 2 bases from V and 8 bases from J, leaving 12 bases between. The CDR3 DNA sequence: TGTGCCAGCAGCTTAGGCGCAGGCGTGGAAGCTTTCTTT. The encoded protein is CASSLGAGVEAFF.

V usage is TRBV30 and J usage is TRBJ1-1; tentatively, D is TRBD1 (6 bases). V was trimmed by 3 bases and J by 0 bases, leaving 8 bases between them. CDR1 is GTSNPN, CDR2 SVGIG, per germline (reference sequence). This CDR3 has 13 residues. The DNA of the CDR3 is TGTGCCTGGAGGAGGGGGTTGAACACTGAAGCTTTCTTT. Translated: CAWRRGLNTEAFF. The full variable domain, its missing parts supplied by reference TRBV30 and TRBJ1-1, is SQTIHQWPATLVQPVGSPLSLECTVEGTSNPNLYWYRQAAGRGLQLLFYSVGIGQISSEVPQNLSASRPQDRQFILSSKKLLLSDSGFYLCAWRRGLNTEAFFGQGTRLTVV.

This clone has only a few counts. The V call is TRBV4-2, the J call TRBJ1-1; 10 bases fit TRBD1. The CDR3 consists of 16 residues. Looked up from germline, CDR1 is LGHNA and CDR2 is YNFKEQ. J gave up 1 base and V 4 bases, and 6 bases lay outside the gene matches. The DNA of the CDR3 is TGTGCCAGCAGCCCCCCTGGGGACAGGGGGAACACTGAAGCTTTCTTT. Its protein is CASSPPGDRGNTEAFF.

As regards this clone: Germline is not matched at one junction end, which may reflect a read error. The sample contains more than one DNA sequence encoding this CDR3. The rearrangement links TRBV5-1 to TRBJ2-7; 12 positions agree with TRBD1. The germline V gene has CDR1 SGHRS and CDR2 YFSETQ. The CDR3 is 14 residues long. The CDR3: CASSWGDRGREQYF. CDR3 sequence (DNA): TGTGCCAGCAGCTGGGGGGACAGGGGGCGCGAGCAGTACTTC. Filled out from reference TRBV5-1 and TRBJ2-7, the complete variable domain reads KAGVTQTPRYLIKTRGQQVTLSCSPISGHRSVSWYQQTPGQGLQFLFEYFSETQRNKGNFPGRFSGRQFSNSRSEMNVSTLELGDSALYLCASSWGDRGREQYFGPGTRLTVT.

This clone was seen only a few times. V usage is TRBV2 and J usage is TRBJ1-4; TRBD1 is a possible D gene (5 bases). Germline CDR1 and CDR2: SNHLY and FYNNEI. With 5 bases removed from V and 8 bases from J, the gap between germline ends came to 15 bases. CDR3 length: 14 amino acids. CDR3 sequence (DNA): TGTGCCAGCAGTTCTCAGGGTTTCAGCGAAAAACTGTTTTTT. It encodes CASSSQGFSEKLFF.

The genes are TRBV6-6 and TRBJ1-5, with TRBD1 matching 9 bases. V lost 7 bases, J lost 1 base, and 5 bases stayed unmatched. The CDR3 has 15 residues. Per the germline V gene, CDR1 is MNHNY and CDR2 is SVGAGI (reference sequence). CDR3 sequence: CASTLTGGSNQPQHF. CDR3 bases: TGTGCCAGCACCCTGACAGGGGGGAGCAATCAGCCCCAGCATTTT.

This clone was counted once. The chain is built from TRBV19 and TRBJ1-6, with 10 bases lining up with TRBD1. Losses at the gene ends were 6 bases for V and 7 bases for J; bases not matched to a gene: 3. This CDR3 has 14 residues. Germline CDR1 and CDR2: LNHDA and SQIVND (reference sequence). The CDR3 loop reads CASSWGQGNSPLHF. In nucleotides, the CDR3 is TGTGCCAGTAGCTGGGGACAGGGGAATTCACCCCTCCACTTT.